Following are 2 T cell receptor beta chains from one sample sequenced in a study of blood T cell repertoires in COVID-19. The protocol was immunoSEQ multiplex PCR, while the TCRdb copy is restricted to in-frame clones and leaves out a portion. The data hold 80,000 to 100,000 clones, with nearly 95% observed a single time. The sample consisted of peripheral blood. The receptors originated from a human donor with active COVID-19. The donor label of this sample is uncertain.

The chain recombines TRBV28 with TRBJ1-1, with D unclear. Trimming took 8 bases from V and 3 from J, leaving 7 bases between them. Germline CDR1 MDHEN, CDR2 SYDVKM. This CDR3 region has 11 residues. The CDR3 loop is CASLGYTEAFF. The CDR3 DNA follows: TGTGCCAGCCTGGGCTACACTGAAGCTTTCTTT.

The CDR3 spells CASSPQGPASTDTQYF. The CDR3 nucleotides read TGTGCCAGCAGTCCACAGGGCCCTGCATCCACAGATACGCAGTATTTT. The chain couples TRBV6-4 to TRBJ2-3, with D maybe TRBD1 (6 bases). Trimming stripped 5 bases from V and 2 bases from J, with 17 bases between. CDR3 length equals 16 residues. Germline values: CDR1 MRHNA, CDR2 SNTAGT.